This T cell receptor beta chain was retrieved from a study of T cell changes during pregnancy in multiple sclerosis. Germline assignment: CDR1 MNHNY and CDR2 SVGAGI (reference sequence). The CDR3 contains 15 residues. Trimming removed 4 bases from V and 8 bases from J; junction bases left unmatched: 8. The repertoire was sequenced with immunoSEQ multiplex PCR; TCRdb's copy has only in-frame clones and lacks some. The data contain tens of thousands of clones, 70% to 90% of them singletons. Source: peripheral blood, taken before pregnancy. The chain is built from TRBV6-6 and TRBJ2-1; 10 positions match TRBD1. This sequence was found in a female donor with multiple sclerosis, enrolled in a pregnancy study. CDR3 amino acids: CASSSPGTGDHEQFF. CDR3 sequence (DNA): TGTGCCAGCAGTTCCCCCGGGACAGGGGATCATGAGCAGTTCTTC.